Listed below are T cell receptor beta chains from one sample, sequenced in a study of shared clonotypes between healthy human individuals. Sequencing was performed with immunoSEQ multiplex PCR; in TCRdb, only in-frame clones are kept and a portion is missing. This sample has about 2.1 million clones, with over 85% found just once. What was sequenced was naive CD8+ T cells from PBMCs. Every receptor here comes from a man aged 18 to 30 in good health. Some clones in this sample may be carry-over from other donors' samples. CDR3s include the opening cysteine and the closing phenylalanine or tryptophan. Fields, in order: J gene, V gene, clone size, CDR3 protein. Clone size, where shown, is once, few, many, or a class for clones that have expanded.

J: TRBJ1-5
V: TRBV6-5
size: few
CDR3: CASSRSVAGNQPQHF

J: TRBJ1-1
V: TRBV5-8
size: NA
CDR3: CASIGTGALNTEAFF

J: TRBJ2-7
V: TRBV27
size: NA
CDR3: CASSLKVAGQSSYEQYF

J: TRBJ2-7
V: TRBV4-2
size: NA
CDR3: CASSQGTVSDEQYF

J: TRBJ2-7
V: TRBV7-8
size: NA
CDR3: CASSLAPLIAGRSYEQYF

J: TRBJ1-4
V: TRBV27
size: NA
CDR3: CASILEAAAWGRNEKLFF

J: TRBJ2-7
V: TRBV9
size: NA
CDR3: CASSVRGAGGPTDEQYF

J: TRBJ1-1
V: TRBV7-9
size: NA
CDR3: CASSHHQTANTEAFF

J: TRBJ2-1
V: TRBV27
size: NA
CDR3: CASSLGRNEQFF

J: TRBJ2-7
V: TRBV28
size: NA
CDR3: CASREEGWDYEQYF

J: TRBJ2-2
V: TRBV5-1
size: NA
CDR3: CASSLVAGVTGELFF

J: TRBJ2-7
V: TRBV27
size: NA
CDR3: CASSSEAGLHYEQYF

J: TRBJ1-5
V: TRBV15
size: NA
CDR3: CATSSGAGNQPQHF

J: TRBJ2-6
V: TRBV19
size: NA
CDR3: CASSFPWSGANVLTF

J: TRBJ2-7
V: TRBV27
size: once
CDR3: CASSLSTRLAGAYEQYF

J: TRBJ2-1
V: TRBV5-4
size: NA
CDR3: CASSLHGDEQFF

J: TRBJ2-1
V: TRBV6-1
size: NA
CDR3: CASSGSAGPYNEQFF

J: TRBJ1-2
V: TRBV9
size: NA
CDR3: CASSSGGSGYGYTF

J: TRBJ2-7
V: TRBV7-9
size: NA
CDR3: CASSFGQNEQYF

J: TRBJ2-7
V: TRBV5-6
size: NA
CDR3: CASSLSRTGSYEQYF

J: TRBJ1-1
V: TRBV6-5
size: NA
CDR3: CASSYSRGAATEAFF

J: TRBJ1-2
V: TRBV15
size: NA
CDR3: CATSRPRDRGSGYGYTF

J: TRBJ1-1
V: TRBV2
size: NA
CDR3: CASSWIGRWNTEAFF

J: TRBJ2-3
V: TRBV10-2
size: NA
CDR3: CASSSLFTDTQYF

J: TRBJ2-1
V: TRBV5-1
size: NA
CDR3: CASSLGSPGSMYEQFF

J: TRBJ2-1
V: TRBV14
size: NA
CDR3: CASSTLGLAVNEQFF

J: TRBJ1-5
V: TRBV27
size: NA
CDR3: CASSLGGGLNQPQHF

J: TRBJ2-2
V: TRBV7-9
size: NA
CDR3: CASSHPDSTGELFF

J: TRBJ2-7
V: TRBV27
size: NA
CDR3: CASSFFGPGAGYEQYF

J: TRBJ2-3
V: TRBV6-5
size: NA
CDR3: CASGLAGGSDTQYF

J: TRBJ1-1
V: TRBV30
size: few
CDR3: CASVGLGLGGTEAFF

J: TRBJ2-7
V: TRBV7-3
size: NA
CDR3: CASSLNSGYEQYF

J: TRBJ1-1
V: TRBV6-6
size: once
CDR3: CASSYRGAGTEAFF

J: TRBJ1-6
V: TRBV4-1
size: NA
CDR3: CASSQVSNNSPLHF

J: TRBJ2-7
V: TRBV11-2
size: NA
CDR3: CASSFTITGEGLYEQYF

J: TRBJ1-3
V: TRBV5-1
size: NA
CDR3: CASSLAGAGIGNTIYF

J: TRBJ2-7
V: TRBV2
size: NA
CDR3: CASIPPGGGFSHEQYF

J: TRBJ1-2
V: TRBV11-2
size: NA
CDR3: CASSTYSGTSYTF

J: TRBJ2-1
V: TRBV12-5
size: NA
CDR3: CASGLGRQGGEQFF

J: TRBJ2-7
V: TRBV4-2
size: few
CDR3: CASSQEWRAGGSYEQYF

J: TRBJ1-5
V: TRBV27
size: NA
CDR3: CASSFRANYQPQHF

J: TRBJ2-3
V: TRBV28
size: once
CDR3: CASSFDREITDTQYF

J: TRBJ1-1
V: TRBV7-8
size: NA
CDR3: CASSLGGDTEAFF

J: TRBJ2-1
V: TRBV6-1
size: NA
CDR3: CASIGRNTYNEQFF

J: TRBJ1-1
V: TRBV19
size: NA
CDR3: CASHPAGWNTEAFF

J: TRBJ2-1
V: TRBV5-1
size: NA
CDR3: CASSLGLAGEFF